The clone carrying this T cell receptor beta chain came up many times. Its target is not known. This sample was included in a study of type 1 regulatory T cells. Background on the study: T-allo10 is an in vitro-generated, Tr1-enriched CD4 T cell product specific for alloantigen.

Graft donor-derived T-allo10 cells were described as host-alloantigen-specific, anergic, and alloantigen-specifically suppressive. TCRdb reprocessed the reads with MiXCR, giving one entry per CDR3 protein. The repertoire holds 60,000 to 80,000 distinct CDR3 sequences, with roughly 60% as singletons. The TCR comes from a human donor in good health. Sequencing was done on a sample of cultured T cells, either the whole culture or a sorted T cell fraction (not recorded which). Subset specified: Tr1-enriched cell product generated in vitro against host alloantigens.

Written as DNA, the CDR3 is TGTGCCAGCAGCTCGCAAGCGGGAGGTGAGCAGTACTTC. It encodes CASSSQAGGEQYF. The J gene is TRBJ2-7, the V gene TRBV7-9; TRBD2 matches 9 bases. The V gene's germline CDR1 is SEHNR and CDR2 FQNEAQ (reference sequence). CDR3 size: 13 residues. Losses at the gene ends were 4 bases for V and 7 bases for J; bases not matched to a gene: 5.